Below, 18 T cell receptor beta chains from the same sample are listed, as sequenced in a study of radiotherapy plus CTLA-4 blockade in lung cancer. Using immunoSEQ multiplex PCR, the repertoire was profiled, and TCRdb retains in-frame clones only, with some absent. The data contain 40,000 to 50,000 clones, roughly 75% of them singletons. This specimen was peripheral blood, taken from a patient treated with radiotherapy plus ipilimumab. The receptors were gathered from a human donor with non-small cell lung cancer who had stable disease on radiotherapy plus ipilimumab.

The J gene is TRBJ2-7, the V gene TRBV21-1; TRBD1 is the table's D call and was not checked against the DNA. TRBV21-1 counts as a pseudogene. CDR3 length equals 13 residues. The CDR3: CASSSPTGAEQYF. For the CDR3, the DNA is TGTGCCAGCAGCTCCCCCACAGGGGCGGAGCAGTACTTC.

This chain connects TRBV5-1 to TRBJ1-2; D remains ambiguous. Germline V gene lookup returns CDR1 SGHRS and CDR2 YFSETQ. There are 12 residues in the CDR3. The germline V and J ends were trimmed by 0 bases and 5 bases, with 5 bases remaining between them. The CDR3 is CASSLGYYGYTF. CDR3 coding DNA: TGCGCCAGCAGCTTGGGTTATTATGGCTACACCTTC.

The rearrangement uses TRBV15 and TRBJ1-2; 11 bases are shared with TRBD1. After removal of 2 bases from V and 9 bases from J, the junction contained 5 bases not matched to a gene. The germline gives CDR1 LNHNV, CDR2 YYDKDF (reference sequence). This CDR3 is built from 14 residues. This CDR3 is CATSRPGQGASYTF. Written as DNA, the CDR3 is TGTGCCACCAGCAGACCCGGACAGGGGGCCAGCTACACCTTC.

The CDR3 DNA follows: TGCGCCAGCAGCCAGGGGACAGGGGTAGGGGCCGGGGAGCTGTTTTTT. Protein sequence: CASSQGTGVGAGELFF. V is TRBV4-3 and J is TRBJ2-2, with 10 bases fitting TRBD1. With 3 bases clipped from V and 6 bases from J, the junction kept 7 bases outside the gene matches. CDR3 size: 16 residues. Germline values: CDR1 LGHNA, CDR2 YSLEER.

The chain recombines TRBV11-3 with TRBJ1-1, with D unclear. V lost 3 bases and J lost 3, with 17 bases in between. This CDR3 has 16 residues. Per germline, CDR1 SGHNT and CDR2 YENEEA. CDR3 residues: CASSFRRVGRDTEAFF. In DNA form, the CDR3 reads TGTGCCAGCAGCTTCCGGCGAGTAGGGAGGGACACTGAAGCTTTCTTT.

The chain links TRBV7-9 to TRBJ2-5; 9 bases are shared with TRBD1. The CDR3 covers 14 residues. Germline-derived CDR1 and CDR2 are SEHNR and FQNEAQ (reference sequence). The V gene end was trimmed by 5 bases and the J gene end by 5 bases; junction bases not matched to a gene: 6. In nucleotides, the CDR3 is TGTGCCAGCAGCGCCCGGACAGGGGATGAGACCCAGTACTTC. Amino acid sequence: CASSARTGDETQYF.

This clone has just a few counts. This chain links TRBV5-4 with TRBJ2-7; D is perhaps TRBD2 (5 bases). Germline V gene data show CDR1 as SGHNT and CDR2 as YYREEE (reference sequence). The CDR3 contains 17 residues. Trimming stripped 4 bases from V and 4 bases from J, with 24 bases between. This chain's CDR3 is CASSENSPGLFFYEQYF. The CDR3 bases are TGTGCCAGCAGCGAGAACTCCCCGGGGTTGTTCTTTTACGAGCAGTACTTC.

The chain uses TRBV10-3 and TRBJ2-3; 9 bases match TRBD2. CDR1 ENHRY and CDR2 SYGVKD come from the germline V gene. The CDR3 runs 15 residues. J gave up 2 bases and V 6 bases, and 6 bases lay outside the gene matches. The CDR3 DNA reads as TGTGCCATCAGATCTAGCGGGGCGGACACAGATACGCAGTATTTT. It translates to CAIRSSGADTDTQYF.

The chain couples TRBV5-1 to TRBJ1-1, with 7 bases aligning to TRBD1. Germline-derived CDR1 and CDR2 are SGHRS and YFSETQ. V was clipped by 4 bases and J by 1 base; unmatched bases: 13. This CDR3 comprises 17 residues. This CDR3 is CASSARQGGRGNTEAFF. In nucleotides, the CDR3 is TGCGCCAGCAGCGCCCGACAGGGAGGTAGGGGGAACACTGAAGCTTTCTTT.

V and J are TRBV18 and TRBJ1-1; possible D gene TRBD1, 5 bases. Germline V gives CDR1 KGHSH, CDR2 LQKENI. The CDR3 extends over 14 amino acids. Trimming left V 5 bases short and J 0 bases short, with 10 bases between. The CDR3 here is CASSDSRLNTEAFF. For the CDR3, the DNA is TGTGCCAGCTCAGACAGCAGGTTGAACACTGAAGCTTTCTTT.

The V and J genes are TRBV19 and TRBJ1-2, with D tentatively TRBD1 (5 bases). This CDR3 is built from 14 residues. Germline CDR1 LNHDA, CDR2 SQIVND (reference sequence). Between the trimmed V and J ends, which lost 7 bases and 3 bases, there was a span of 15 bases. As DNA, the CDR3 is TGTGCCAGTAAGATAGACGGAGGGGACTATGGCTACACCTTC. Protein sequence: CASKIDGGDYGYTF.

The CDR3: CASSLGLTRGNTGELFF. In nucleotides, the CDR3 is TGTGCCAGCAGCTTAGGATTGACACGGGGTAACACCGGGGAGCTGTTTTTT. This sequence joins TRBV13 and TRBJ2-2; TRBD2 might be the D (5 bases). The CDR3 extends over 17 amino acids. Germline V gene lookup returns CDR1 PRHDT and CDR2 FYEKMQ (reference sequence). V lost 0 bases to trimming and J lost 2 bases, with 13 bases between them.

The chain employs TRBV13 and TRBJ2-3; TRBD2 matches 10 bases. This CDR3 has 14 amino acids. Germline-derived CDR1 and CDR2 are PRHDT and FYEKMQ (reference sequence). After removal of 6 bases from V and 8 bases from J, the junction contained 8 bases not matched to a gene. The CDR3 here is CASRTVAGGGTQYF. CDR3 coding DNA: TGTGCCAGCAGGACGGTAGCGGGGGGTGGTACGCAGTATTTT.

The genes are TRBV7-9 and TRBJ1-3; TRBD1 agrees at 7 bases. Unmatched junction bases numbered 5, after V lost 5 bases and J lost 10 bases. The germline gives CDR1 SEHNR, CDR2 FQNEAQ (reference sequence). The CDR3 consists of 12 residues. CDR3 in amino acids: CASSLRQGTIYF. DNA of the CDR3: TGTGCCAGCAGCCTAAGACAGGGAACCATATATTTT.

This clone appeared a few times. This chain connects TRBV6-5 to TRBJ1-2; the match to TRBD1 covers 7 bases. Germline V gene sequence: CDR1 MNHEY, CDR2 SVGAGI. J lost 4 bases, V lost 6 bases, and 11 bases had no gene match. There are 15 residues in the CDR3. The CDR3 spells CASSRDSGTFYGYTF. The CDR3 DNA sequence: TGTGCCAGCAGCAGGGACAGCGGAACCTTCTATGGCTACACCTTC.

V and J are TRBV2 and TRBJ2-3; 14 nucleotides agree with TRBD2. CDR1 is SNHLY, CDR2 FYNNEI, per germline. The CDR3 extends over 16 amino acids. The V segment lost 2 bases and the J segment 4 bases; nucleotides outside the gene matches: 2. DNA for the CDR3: TGTGCCAGCAGTGAACCGGGACTAGCGGGGGCAGATACGCAGTATTTT. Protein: CASSEPGLAGADTQYF.

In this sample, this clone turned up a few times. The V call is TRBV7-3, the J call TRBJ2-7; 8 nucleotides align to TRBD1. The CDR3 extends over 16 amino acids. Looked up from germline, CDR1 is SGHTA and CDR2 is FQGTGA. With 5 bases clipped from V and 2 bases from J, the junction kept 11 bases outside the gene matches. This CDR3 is CASSVSRDRRPYEQYF. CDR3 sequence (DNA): TGTGCCAGCAGCGTCTCCCGGGACAGGCGCCCCTACGAGCAGTACTTC.

This chain's CDR3 is CASRRDRWAFF. CDR3 nucleotide sequence: TGTGCCAGCAGACGGGACAGGTGGGCTTTCTTT. The chain carries TRBV6-6 and TRBJ1-1; TRBD1 agrees at 8 bases. CDR3 size: 11 residues. Germline trimming cut 6 bases from V and 11 bases from J; bases unmatched to any gene: 5. The germline V gene has CDR1 MNHNY and CDR2 SVGAGI (reference sequence).